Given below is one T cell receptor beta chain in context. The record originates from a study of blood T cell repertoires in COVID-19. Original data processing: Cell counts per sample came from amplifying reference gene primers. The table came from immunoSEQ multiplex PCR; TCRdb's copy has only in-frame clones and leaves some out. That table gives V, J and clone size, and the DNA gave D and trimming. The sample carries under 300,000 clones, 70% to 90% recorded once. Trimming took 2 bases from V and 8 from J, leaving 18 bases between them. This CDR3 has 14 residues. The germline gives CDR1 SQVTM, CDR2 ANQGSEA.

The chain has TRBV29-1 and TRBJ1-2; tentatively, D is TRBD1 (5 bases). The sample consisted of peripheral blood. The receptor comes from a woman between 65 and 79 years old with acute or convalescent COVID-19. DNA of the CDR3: TGCAGCGTTGAATCGCGGACACCCCAAGGGGGCTACACCTTC. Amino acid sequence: CSVESRTPQGGYTF. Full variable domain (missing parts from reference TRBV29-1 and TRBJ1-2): SAVISQKPSRDICQRGTSLTIQCQVDSQVTMMFWYRQQPGQSLTLIATANQGSEATYESGFVIDKFPISRPNLTFSTLTVSNMSPEDSSIYLCSVESRTPQGGYTFGSGTRLTVV.